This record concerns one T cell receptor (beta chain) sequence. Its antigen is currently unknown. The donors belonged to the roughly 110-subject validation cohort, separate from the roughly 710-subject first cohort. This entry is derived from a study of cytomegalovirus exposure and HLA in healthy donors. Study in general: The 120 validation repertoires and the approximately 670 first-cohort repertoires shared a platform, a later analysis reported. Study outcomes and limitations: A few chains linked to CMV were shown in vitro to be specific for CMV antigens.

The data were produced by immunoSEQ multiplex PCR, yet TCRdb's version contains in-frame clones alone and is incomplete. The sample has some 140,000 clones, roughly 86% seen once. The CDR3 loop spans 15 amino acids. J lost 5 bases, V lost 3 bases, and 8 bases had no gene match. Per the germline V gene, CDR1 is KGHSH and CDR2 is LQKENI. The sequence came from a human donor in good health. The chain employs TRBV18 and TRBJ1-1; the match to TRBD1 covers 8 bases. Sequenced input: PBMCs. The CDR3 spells CASSPLATGGTEAFF. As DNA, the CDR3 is TGTGCCAGCTCACCCTTAGCCACAGGGGGAACTGAAGCTTTCTTT.